The 18 T cell receptor beta chains below were found in one sample sequenced in a study of cytomegalovirus exposure and HLA in healthy donors. Primers for the PCR totalled 60 Vbeta and 13 Jbeta. Repertoires were generated with immunoSEQ multiplex PCR, while TCRdb's copy carries only in-frame clones and drops some. Of some 150,000 clones in the sample, 75% to 85% were seen once. The sequencing input was PBMCs. Receptors originate from a woman aged 45-59 years in good health and CMV-seropositive.

J is TRBJ1-5 and V is TRBV28, with a possible D match to TRBD1 (6 bases). The germline V gene has CDR1 MDHEN and CDR2 SYDVKM. The CDR3 is 14 amino acids. Trimming shortened V by 5 bases and J by 6 bases, and 14 bases separated the two germline ends. CDR3 protein: CASSPGQYSQPQHF. The CDR3 region has the DNA TGTGCCAGCAGTCCTGGACAGTACAGTCAGCCCCAGCATTTT.

As regards this clone: This specimen includes other DNA sequences encoding the same CDR3. The CDR3 protein is CASSGQGQETQYF. The CDR3 coding sequence is TGCGCCAGCAGCGGACAGGGACAAGAGACCCAGTACTTC. The chain uses TRBV5-1 and TRBJ2-5, with 8 bases aligning to TRBD1. With V trimmed by 4 bases and J by 2 bases, 1 base remained unmatched. The CDR3 loop spans 13 amino acids. Germline values: CDR1 SGHRS, CDR2 YFSETQ. Full variable domain (outside the CDR3, taken from reference TRBV5-1 and TRBJ2-5): KAGVTQTPRYLIKTRGQQVTLSCSPISGHRSVSWYQQTPGQGLQFLFEYFSETQRNKGNFPGRFSGRQFSNSRSEMNVSTLELGDSALYLCASSGQGQETQYFGPGTRLLVL.

The J gene is TRBJ1-4, the V gene TRBV6-1; TRBD1 matches at 7 bases. CDR3 size: 13 residues. V was pared by 7 bases and J by 4 bases, with 3 bases of the junction left unmatched. Germline assignment: CDR1 MNHNS and CDR2 SASEGT. The CDR3 loop is CASKTGNNEKLFF. In DNA, the CDR3 is TGTGCCAGCAAGACAGGGAATAATGAAAAACTGTTTTTT.

The J gene is TRBJ1-4, the V gene TRBV7-9, with TRBD1 as a possible D gene (5 bases). V was trimmed by 5 bases and J by 3 bases, leaving 16 bases between them. In germline, CDR1 is SEHNR, CDR2 FQNEAQ (reference sequence). CDR3 length equals 16 residues. CDR3 protein: CASSTTPGTSNEKLFF. In DNA form, the CDR3 reads TGTGCCAGCAGCACTACCCCAGGGACTTCTAATGAAAAACTGTTTTTT.

V is TRBV6-1 and J is TRBJ2-1; D uncertain. There are 12 residues in the CDR3. Trimming shortened V by 8 bases and J by 6 bases, and 11 bases separated the two germline ends. Per germline, CDR1 MNHNS and CDR2 SASEGT. The CDR3 DNA reads as TGTGCCAGCTCTCCTCCCCTCAATGAGCAGTTCTTC. Residues: CASSPPLNEQFF.

CDR3 loop: CASFGHYNEQFF. In DNA form, the CDR3 reads TGTGCCAGTTTCGGACATTACAATGAGCAGTTCTTC. J is TRBJ2-1 and V is TRBV28; perhaps TRBD1 as D (5 bases). Trimming shortened V by 9 bases and J by 4 bases, and 10 bases separated the two germline ends. Germline CDR1 MDHEN, CDR2 SYDVKM. This CDR3 is built from 12 residues.

The chain uses TRBV9 and TRBJ2-1, with 9 bases fitting TRBD2. The CDR3 loop spans 14 amino acids. Germline trimming cut 3 bases from V and 8 bases from J; bases unmatched to any gene: 6. Per the germline V gene, CDR1 is SGDLS and CDR2 is YYNGEE. The CDR3 protein is CASSAWRGGDEQFF. DNA for the CDR3: TGTGCCAGCAGCGCCTGGCGGGGGGGCGATGAGCAGTTCTTC.

This chain connects TRBV7-9 to TRBJ2-7, with D possibly being TRBD1 (6 bases). Trimming took 9 bases from V and 6 from J, leaving 18 bases between them. This CDR3 is built from 13 residues. Germline CDR1 and CDR2: SEHNR and FQNEAQ (reference sequence). The CDR3 DNA reads TGTGCCAGTCGGACAGCAGTCCAGCTCGAGCAGTACTTC. Translation: CASRTAVQLEQYF.

CDR3 coding DNA: TGTGCCAGCAGCTCCGGACAGGGGAACATTTGGACTGAAGCTTTCTTT. Translated, it gives CASSSGQGNIWTEAFF. The V and J genes are TRBV11-2 and TRBJ1-1, with TRBD1 matching over 9 bases. This CDR3 is built from 16 residues. Germline CDR1 and CDR2: SGHAT and FQNNGV. After removal of 4 bases from V and 5 bases from J, the junction contained 11 bases not matched to a gene.

The chain carries TRBV6-1 and TRBJ1-5, with 9 bases matching TRBD1. With V trimmed by 7 bases and J by 14 bases, 15 bases remained unmatched. CDR1 and CDR2 from the germline V gene are MNHNS and SASEGT. The CDR3 extends over 14 amino acids. This CDR3 is CASTMSRDRVVEHF. Here the CDR3 DNA reads TGTGCCAGCACGATGTCCCGGGACAGGGTTGTGGAGCATTTT.

The DNA for the CDR3 is TGTGCCAGCAGCTTTTTGGGGGCGCGGAGCGGGAGAAGCACCGGGGAGCTGTTTTTT. As protein: CASSFLGARSGRSTGELFF. The chain couples TRBV7-9 to TRBJ2-2, with 8 nucleotides matching TRBD2. CDR3 length equals 19 residues. The V gene end was trimmed by 3 bases and the J gene end by 4 bases; junction bases not matched to a gene: 16. Germline CDR1 is SEHNR and CDR2 is FQNEAQ (reference sequence).

V and J are TRBV29-1 and TRBJ1-5; D is possibly TRBD1 (5 bases). The ends were cut back, 5 bases at V and 7 bases at J, with 15 bases in the middle. CDR1 is SQVTM and CDR2 is ANQGSEA in the germline V gene. The CDR3 runs to 13 residues. In nucleotides, the CDR3 is TGCAGCGTTAGGGGAGGGAACGAACAGCCCCAGCATTTT. Protein: CSVRGGNEQPQHF. Combining the CDR3 with reference TRBV29-1 and TRBJ1-5 gives the whole variable domain SAVISQKPSRDICQRGTSLTIQCQVDSQVTMMFWYRQQPGQSLTLIATANQGSEATYESGFVIDKFPISRPNLTFSTLTVSNMSPEDSSIYLCSVRGGNEQPQHFGDGTRLSIL.

V and J are TRBV7-8 and TRBJ1-3, with a possible D match to TRBD1 (5 bases). V was clipped by 5 bases and J by 0 bases, with 14 bases between them. CDR1 and CDR2 (germline): SGHVS, FQNEAQ. The CDR3 contains 16 residues. The CDR3 protein is CASSPYGGGSGNTIYF. In DNA form, the CDR3 reads TGTGCCAGCAGCCCTTACGGGGGTGGCTCTGGAAACACCATATATTTT.

The rearrangement joins TRBV30 to TRBJ1-1; D is undetermined. Trimming cost V 7 bases and J 6 bases, with 15 bases left between them. The CDR3 runs to 12 residues. The germline V gene encodes CDR1 GTSNPN and CDR2 SVGIG (reference sequence). The DNA of the CDR3 is TGTGCCTCGATGGCCCTTGTGGCTGAAGCTTTCTTT. The encoded protein is CASMALVAEAFF.

A single count supports this clone. V usage is TRBV27 and J usage is TRBJ1-5, with 7 bases that match TRBD1. The CDR3 sequence is 15 residues long. The germline V gene encodes CDR1 MNHEY and CDR2 SMNVEV (reference sequence). With 8 bases clipped from V and 7 bases from J, the junction kept 14 bases outside the gene matches. CDR3 residues: CASRTSTGSDQPQHF. For the CDR3, the DNA is TGTGCCAGCCGAACCTCGACAGGGAGCGACCAGCCCCAGCATTTT.

The chain joins TRBV15 to TRBJ1-1; D is unclear. V gave up 1 base and J gave up 4 bases, with 10 bases separating them. The CDR3 has 14 residues. The germline V gene has CDR1 LNHNV and CDR2 YYDKDF (reference sequence). For the CDR3, the DNA is TGTGCCACCAGCAGAGCTCTCCTGAGCACTGAAGCTTTCTTT. This codes for CATSRALLSTEAFF.

The V call is TRBV6-5, the J call TRBJ2-7, with 8 bases identical to TRBD2. Germline V gene sequence: CDR1 MNHEY, CDR2 SVGAGI. CDR3 length: 14 residues. Trimming at V came to 7 bases and at J to 6 bases, leaving 11 bases not matched to a gene. CDR3 in DNA: TGTGCCAGCATCCGGGACGCCGCGGGGGGCGAGCAGTACTTC. Its translation: CASIRDAAGGEQYF.

This chain links TRBV7-8 with TRBJ2-5; 9 nucleotides align to TRBD1. After removal of 5 bases from V and 3 bases from J, the junction contained 1 base not matched to a gene. This CDR3 has 13 residues. The germline CDR1 and CDR2 sequences are SGHVS and FQNEAQ. CDR3 bases: TGTGCCAGCAGCCGGGACAGGGAAGAGACCCAGTACTTC. This codes for CASSRDREETQYF. Filled out from reference TRBV7-8 and TRBJ2-5, the complete variable domain reads GAGVSQSPRYKVAKRGQDVALRCDPISGHVSLFWYQQALGQGPEFLTYFQNEAQLDKSGLPSDRFFAERPEGSVSTLKIQRTQQEDSAVYLCASSRDREETQYFGPGTRLLVL.